A selection of T cell receptor beta chains follows, all from one sample in a study of blood T cell repertoires in COVID-19. TCRdb's table, derived via immunoSEQ multiplex PCR, lists solely in-frame clones and lacks some. Altogether about 220,000 clones are present, roughly 84% being singletons, with the ten largest covering roughly a tenth. The specimen was peripheral blood. The receptor set was obtained from a man aged 45-65 years with active or convalescent COVID-19. CDR3s include the opening cysteine and the closing phenylalanine or tryptophan. A D gene is named only where the DNA matches it firmly. Not every row has a clone size; where given, it reads once, few, many or a size class.

j_call | d_call | clone_size | v_call | cdr3_nt | cdr3_aa
TRBJ2-5 | TRBD1 | . | TRBV28 | TGTGCCAGCAGTTTAATGACAGGGGGAAAGACCCAGTACTTC | CASSLMTGGKTQYF
TRBJ2-1 | TRBD2 | . | TRBV11-2 | TGTGCCAGCAGATCCGGGGGGGCCAATCTCTACAATGAGCAGTTCTTC | CASRSGGANLYNEQFF
TRBJ2-2 | TRBD1 | . | TRBV13 | TGTGCCAGCAGCATTCGACAGGGGAGCACCGGGGAGCTGTTTTTT | CASSIRQGSTGELFF
TRBJ1-1 | TRBD1 | . | TRBV9 | TGTGCCAGCAGCGCCTCTCCGACAGGGTCCGCTGAAGCTTTCTTT | CASSASPTGSAEAFF
TRBJ2-4 | . | few | TRBV2 | TGTGCCAGCAGTGATTGGCACAGAAACATTCAGTACTTC | CASSDWHRNIQYF
TRBJ1-2 | . | . | TRBV5-6 | TGTGCCAGCAGCTTGGGGGCCGCGAATGGCTACACCTTC | CASSLGAANGYTF
TRBJ2-1 | TRBD2 | . | TRBV4-1 | TGCGCCAGCAGTCCCTTAGCGGGGGGATATTACAATGAGCAGTTCTTC | CASSPLAGGYYNEQFF
TRBJ2-7 | . | . | TRBV4-3 | TGCGCCAGCAGCCAAGATCCAGAAGCGGCCCCTACGGAGCAGTACTTC | CASSQDPEAAPTEQYF
TRBJ1-4 | TRBD1 | . | TRBV28 | TGTGCCAGCAGTTATGGACAGGGTTATAATGAAAAACTGTTTTTT | CASSYGQGYNEKLFF
TRBJ1-1 | . | . | TRBV11-2 | TGTGCCAGCAGCTCCCTTCCGGGGAACACTGAAGCTTTCTTT | CASSSLPGNTEAFF
TRBJ1-1 | TRBD1 | . | TRBV29-1 | TGCAGCGTTGAAGGGGGACAGGCAAACACTGAAGCTTTCTTT | CSVEGGQANTEAFF
TRBJ2-1 | . | . | TRBV19 | TGTGCCAGTAGAACGGGGTACAATGAGCAGTTCTTC | CASRTGYNEQFF
TRBJ2-3 | TRBD2 | . | TRBV4-3 | TGCGCCAGCAGCCAAGTTAGCGGGGGGATCACAGATACGCAGTATTTT | CASSQVSGGITDTQYF
TRBJ2-7 | . | . | TRBV29-1 | TGCAGCGTTGTTGAGGGGGCCTACGAGCAGTACTTC | CSVVEGAYEQYF
TRBJ1-3 | . | . | TRBV2 | TGTGCCAGCAGTCAGGATACTGGAAACACCATATATTTT | CASSQDTGNTIYF
TRBJ1-1 | TRBD1 | . | TRBV29-1 | TGCAGCGTTTCCAGGACAGGGGGAAGTCGGACTGAAGCTTTCTTT | CSVSRTGGSRTEAFF
TRBJ2-5 | . | many | TRBV7-2 | TGTGCCAGCAGCTCACAGACAGGCCGCCAAGAGACCCAGTACTTC | CASSSQTGRQETQYF
TRBJ1-3 | . | few | TRBV4-2 | TGTGCCAGCAGCCAAGAGCTATTCAGGGGTCCCACTGGAAACACCATATATTTT | CASSQELFRGPTGNTIYF
TRBJ1-5 | . | . | TRBV20-1 | TGCAGTGCTAGTGGCCAGATGAGCAATCAGCCCCAGCATTTT | CSASGQMSNQPQHF
TRBJ2-3 | . | . | TRBV2 | TGTGCCAGCAGCCCTCCCCTAGGCTGGCCACTTAGCACAGATACGCAGTATTTT | CASSPPLGWPLSTDTQYF
TRBJ2-5 | . | . | TRBV5-6 | TGTGCCAGCAGCTTGGTTACAGGACACCAAGAGACCCAGTACTTC | CASSLVTGHQETQYF
TRBJ1-3 | TRBD1 | . | TRBV9 | TGTGCCAGCAGCGTAGTTCCGGACAGGGGAAACACCATATATTTT | CASSVVPDRGNTIYF
TRBJ1-2 | TRBD1 | . | TRBV12-3/TRBV12-4 | TGTGCCAGCAGCCCCGGGACAGGGAGTGGCTACACCTTC | CASSPGTGSGYTF
TRBJ2-1 | TRBD2 | . | TRBV5-6 | TGTGCCAGCAGCCGACTAGCGGGAGGACGAGAGCAGTTCTTC | CASSRLAGGREQFF
TRBJ2-1 | . | . | TRBV5-1 | TGCGCCAGCAGCTTGGGTGGGCTATCCTACAATGAGCAGTTCTTC | CASSLGGLSYNEQFF
TRBJ2-2 | . | . | TRBV19 | TGTGCCAGTAGTCCCCAGTACGGGGAGCTGTTTTTT | CASSPQYGELFF
TRBJ1-6 | TRBD1 | . | TRBV19 | TGTGCCAGTAGCGTCCGACAGGGGCTTAATTCACCCCTCCACTTT | CASSVRQGLNSPLHF
TRBJ1-1 | . | once | TRBV5-6 | TGTGCCAGCAGCCCCGTACGCCGCGAGAACACTGAAGCTTTCTTT | CASSPVRRENTEAFF
TRBJ1-5 | . | . | TRBV6-1 | TGTGCCAGCAGTGAGACAGGTGATAGCAATCAGCCCCAGCATTTT | CASSETGDSNQPQHF
TRBJ1-5 | TRBD1 | . | TRBV7-8 | TGTGCCAGCAGCTCCGGGACAGGGGGTTATCAGCCCCAGCATTTT | CASSSGTGGYQPQHF
TRBJ2-3 | . | . | TRBV28 | TGTGCCAGCAGTTTGAACCGCGGACTCACAGATACGCAGTATTTT | CASSLNRGLTDTQYF
TRBJ1-1 | . | . | TRBV18 | TGTGCCAGCTCACCGCAGGGGCGCACTGAAGCTTTCTTT | CASSPQGRTEAFF
TRBJ2-1 | TRBD1 | once | TRBV5-1 | TGCGCCAGCAGGGTGACAGGGTCCAACAATGAGCAGTTCTTC | CASRVTGSNNEQFF
TRBJ1-5 | . | . | TRBV18 | TGTGCCAGCTCACCACAGACCGAGGGGCCCCAGCATTTT | CASSPQTEGPQHF
TRBJ2-5 | . | . | TRBV9 | TGTGCCAGCAGCGTAACAATCCGATTCGGGGAGACCCAGTACTTC | CASSVTIRFGETQYF
TRBJ2-1 | TRBD1 | . | TRBV7-3 | TGTGCCAGCAGCCTTCGACAGGGCTACAATGAGCAGTTCTTC | CASSLRQGYNEQFF
TRBJ1-1 | . | . | TRBV2 | TGTGCCAGCAGTTCATTCCGGGAGAACACTGAAGCTTTCTTT | CASSSFRENTEAFF
TRBJ1-6 | . | few | TRBV27 | TGTGCCAGCAGTCCCGGACTCTATAATTCACCCCTCCACTTT | CASSPGLYNSPLHF
TRBJ2-4 | TRBD2 | . | TRBV19 | TGTGCCAGTAGTATGACGCCTGGCGGGGGGACCAAAAACATTCAGTACTTC | CASSMTPGGGTKNIQYF
TRBJ1-5 | . | . | TRBV24-1 | TGTGCCACCAGTGACGACAGATACATCAATCAGCCCCAGCATTTT | CATSDDRYINQPQHF
TRBJ2-1 | . | . | TRBV2 | TGTGCCGCGGCCGGAAAAAACCCCAATGAGCAGTTCTTC | CAAAGKNPNEQFF
TRBJ2-5 | TRBD2 | . | TRBV5-5 | TGTGCCAGCAGCGGGGGGGAGGAGACCCAGTACTTC | CASSGGEETQYF
TRBJ2-7 | . | medium-sized | TRBV6-5 | TGTGCCAGCAGTTACGGGACAATCTACGAGCAGTACTTC | CASSYGTIYEQYF
TRBJ2-4 | TRBD1 | . | TRBV9 | TGTGCCAGCAGCCCGAGAGACAGGGGGCGCGAAAACATTCAGTACTTC | CASSPRDRGRENIQYF
TRBJ1-2 | . | . | TRBV28 | TGTGCCAGCACCCCCGGGGGGAACTATGGCTACACCTTC | CASTPGGNYGYTF
TRBJ2-6 | . | . | TRBV19 | TGTGCCAGTAGTATGGTCACAGGGAGATCTGGGGCCAACGTCCTGACTTTC | CASSMVTGRSGANVLTF
TRBJ2-5 | TRBD2 | . | TRBV15 | TGTGCCACCAGCAGACCTAGCGGGGGGTTGGAGACCCAGTACTTC | CATSRPSGGLETQYF
TRBJ2-1 | . | once | TRBV5-4 | TGTGCCAGCAGCTTAGTGGAGGGCAATGAGCAGTTCTTC | CASSLVEGNEQFF
TRBJ1-1 | TRBD1 | . | TRBV7-3 | TGTGCCAGCAGCTATACAGGGGGCACTGAAGCTTTCTTT | CASSYTGGTEAFF
TRBJ2-1 | TRBD2 | few | TRBV5-1 | TGCGCCAGCAAGATTGGACTAGCGGACAATGAGCAGTTCTTC | CASKIGLADNEQFF
TRBJ1-1 | TRBD1 | . | TRBV6-5 | TGTGCCAGCAGCCACACAGGGGTTATTGAAGCTTTCTTT | CASSHTGVIEAFF
TRBJ2-2 | . | . | TRBV6-2/TRBV6-3 | TGTGCCAGCAGTTACGGCGGGGCTGGGGCAGGGCTGTTTTTT | CASSYGGAGAGLFF
TRBJ1-2 | . | . | TRBV23-1 | TGCGCCAGCAGTCATGGGACAACTAACTATGGCTACACCTTC | CASSHGTTNYGYTF
TRBJ2-1 | TRBD2 | few | TRBV5-4 | TGTGCCAGCAGCTTGGTAGGGGGGACTAGCGAACACAATGAGCAGTTCTTC | CASSLVGGTSEHNEQFF
TRBJ1-2 | . | . | TRBV2 | TGTGCCAGCACCTTCCACACTAACTATGGCTACACCTTC | CASTFHTNYGYTF
TRBJ1-4 | . | once | TRBV7-2 | TGTGCCAGCAGCCCCAGACAGGCGGTAAATGAAAAACTGTTTTTT | CASSPRQAVNEKLFF
TRBJ1-2 | TRBD1 | . | TRBV28 | TGTGCCAGCAGTGCCCAGGGACAGGGGGCGGGAGGCTACACCTTC | CASSAQGQGAGGYTF
TRBJ1-1 | . | few | TRBV7-8 | TGTGCCAGCAGCCGTTACCCGGTCTCCGGCACTGAAGCTTTCTTT | CASSRYPVSGTEAFF
TRBJ1-3 | . | . | TRBV5-4 | TGTGCCAGCAGCTTGGGACAGACTTCTGGAAACACCATATATTTT | CASSLGQTSGNTIYF